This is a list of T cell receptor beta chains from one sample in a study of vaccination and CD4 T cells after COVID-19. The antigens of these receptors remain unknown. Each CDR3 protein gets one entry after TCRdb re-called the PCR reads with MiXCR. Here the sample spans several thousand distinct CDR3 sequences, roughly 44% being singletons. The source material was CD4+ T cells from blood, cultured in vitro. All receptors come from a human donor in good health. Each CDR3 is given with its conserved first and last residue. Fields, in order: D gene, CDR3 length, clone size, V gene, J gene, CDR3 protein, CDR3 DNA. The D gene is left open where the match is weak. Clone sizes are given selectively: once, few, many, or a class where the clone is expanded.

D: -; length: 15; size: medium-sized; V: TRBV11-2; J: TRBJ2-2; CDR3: CASSSSRGDTGELFF; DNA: TGTGCCAGCAGCTCGTCCAGGGGGGACACCGGGGAGCTGTTTTTT
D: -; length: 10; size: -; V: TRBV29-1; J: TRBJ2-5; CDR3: CSAFQETQYF; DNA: TGCAGCGCCTTCCAAGAGACCCAGTACTTC
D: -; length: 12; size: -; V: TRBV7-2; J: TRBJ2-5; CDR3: CASSSVRETQYF; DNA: TGTGCCAGCAGCTCGGTCAGAGAGACCCAGTACTTC
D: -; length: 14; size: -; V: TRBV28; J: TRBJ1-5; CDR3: CASSTAEDYQPQHF; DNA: TGTGCCAGCAGTACCGCGGAGGATTATCAGCCCCAGCATTTT
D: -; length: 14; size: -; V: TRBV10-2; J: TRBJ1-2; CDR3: CASSDDRQSYGYTF; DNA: TGCGCCAGCAGTGACGACCGGCAAAGCTATGGCTACACCTTC
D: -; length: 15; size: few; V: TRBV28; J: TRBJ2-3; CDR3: CASSLRGRAGDTQYF; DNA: TGTGCCAGCAGTTTACGGGGGCGAGCTGGAGATACGCAGTATTTT
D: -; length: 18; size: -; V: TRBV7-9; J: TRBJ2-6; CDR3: CASSSWAQRGSGANVLTF; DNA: TGTGCCAGCAGTTCCTGGGCCCAAAGGGGATCTGGGGCCAACGTCCTGACTTTC
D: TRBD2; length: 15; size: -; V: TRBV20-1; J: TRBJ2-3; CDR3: CSARPSGGSRDTQYF; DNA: TGCAGTGCTAGACCAAGCGGGGGGTCGCGGGATACGCAGTATTTT
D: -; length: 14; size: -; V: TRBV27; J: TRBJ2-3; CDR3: CASSLGAGTDTQYF; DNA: TGTGCCAGCAGTTTAGGTGCCGGCACAGATACGCAGTATTTT
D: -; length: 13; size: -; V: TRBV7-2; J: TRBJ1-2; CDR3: CASSLERGYGYTF; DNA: TGTGCCAGCAGCTTAGAGAGGGGGTATGGCTACACCTTC
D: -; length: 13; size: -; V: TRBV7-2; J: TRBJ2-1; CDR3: CASSLIGNNEQFF; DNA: TGTGCCAGCAGCTTAATAGGGAACAATGAGCAGTTCTTC
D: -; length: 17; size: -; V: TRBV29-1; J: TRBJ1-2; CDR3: CSVEVAPPGRFELGYTF; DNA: TGCAGCGTTGAAGTGGCCCCCCCCGGGCGGTTCGAGCTCGGCTACACCTTC
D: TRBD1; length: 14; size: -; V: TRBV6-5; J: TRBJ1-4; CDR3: CASSYGQGDEKLFF; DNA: TGTGCCAGCAGTTACGGACAGGGGGACGAAAAACTGTTTTTT
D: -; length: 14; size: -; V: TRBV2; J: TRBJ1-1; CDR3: CASSEALGGTEAFF; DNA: TGTGCCAGCAGTGAAGCGCTAGGGGGGACTGAAGCTTTCTTT
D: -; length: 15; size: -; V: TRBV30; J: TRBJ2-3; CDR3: CAWSGKAAPTDTQYF; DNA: TGTGCCTGGAGTGGTAAAGCAGCACCCACAGATACGCAGTATTTT
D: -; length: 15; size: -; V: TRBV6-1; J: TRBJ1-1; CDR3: CASRDTGRLNTEAFF; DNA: TGTGCCAGCAGGGATACGGGACGCCTGAACACTGAAGCTTTCTTT
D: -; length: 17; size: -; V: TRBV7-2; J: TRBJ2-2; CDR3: CASSLESRRANTGELFF; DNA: TGTGCCAGCAGCTTAGAGAGTCGCAGGGCCAACACCGGGGAGCTGTTTTTT
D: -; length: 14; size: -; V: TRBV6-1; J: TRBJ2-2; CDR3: CASRDSTHTGELFF; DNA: TGTGCCAGCAGGGACTCCACCCACACCGGGGAGCTGTTTTTT
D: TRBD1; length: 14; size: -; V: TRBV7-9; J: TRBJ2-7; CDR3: CASRRDSLRFQQYF; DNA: TGTGCCAGCAGACGGGACAGCCTGAGGTTCCAGCAGTACTTC
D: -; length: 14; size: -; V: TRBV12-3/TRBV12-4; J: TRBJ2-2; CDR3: CASSLAGAGGELFF; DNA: TGTGCCAGCAGTTTGGCGGGGGCCGGTGGGGAGCTGTTTTTT
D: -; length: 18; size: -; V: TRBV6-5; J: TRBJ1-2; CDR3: CASSYDRGMTFPVYGYTF; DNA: TGTGCCAGCAGTTACGATCGGGGCATGACCTTTCCCGTCTATGGCTACACCTTC
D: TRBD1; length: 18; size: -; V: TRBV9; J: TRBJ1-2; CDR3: CASSVGRSGRGREGGYTF; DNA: TGTGCCAGCAGCGTAGGAAGGAGTGGGAGGGGGCGAGAGGGCGGCTACACCTTC
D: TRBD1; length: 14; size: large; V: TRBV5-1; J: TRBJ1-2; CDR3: CASSRDSPNYGYTF; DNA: TGCGCCAGCAGCCGGGACAGCCCTAACTATGGCTACACCTTC
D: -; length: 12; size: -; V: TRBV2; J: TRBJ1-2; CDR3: CASRPQGDGYTF; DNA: TGTGCCAGCAGGCCACAGGGTGATGGCTACACCTTC
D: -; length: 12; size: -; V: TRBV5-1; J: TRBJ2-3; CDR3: CASSFSTDTQYF; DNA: TGCGCCAGCAGCTTCAGCACAGATACGCAGTATTTT
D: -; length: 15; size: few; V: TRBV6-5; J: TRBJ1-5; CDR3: CASSYSWGSNQPQHF; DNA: TGTGCCAGCAGTTACTCCTGGGGAAGCAATCAGCCCCAGCATTTT
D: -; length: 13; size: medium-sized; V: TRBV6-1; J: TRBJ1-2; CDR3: CASSPTGNYGYTF; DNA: TGTGCCAGCAGCCCGACAGGAAACTATGGCTACACCTTC
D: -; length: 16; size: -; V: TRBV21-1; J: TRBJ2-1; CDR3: CASSKVSGGTDNEQFF; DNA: TGTGCCAGCAGCAAAGTATCAGGGGGTACCGACAATGAGCAGTTCTTC
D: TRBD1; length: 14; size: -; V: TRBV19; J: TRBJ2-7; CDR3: CASSLGQGTYEQYF; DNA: TGTGCCAGTAGTCTGGGACAGGGAACCTACGAGCAGTACTTC
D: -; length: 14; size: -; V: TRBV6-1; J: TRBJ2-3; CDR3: CASLWTGSTDTQYF; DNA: TGTGCCAGCTTATGGACTGGTAGCACAGATACGCAGTATTTT
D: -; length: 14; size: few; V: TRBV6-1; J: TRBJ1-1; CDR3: CASRQQEMNTEAFF; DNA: TGTGCCAGCAGGCAACAGGAAATGAACACTGAAGCTTTCTTT
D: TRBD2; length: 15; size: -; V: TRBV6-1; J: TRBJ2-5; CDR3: CASSVLAGGQETQYF; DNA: TGTGCCAGCAGTGTCTTAGCGGGAGGGCAAGAGACCCAGTACTTC
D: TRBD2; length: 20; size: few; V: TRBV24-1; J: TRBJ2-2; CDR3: CATSDLPTSGRPDNTGELFF; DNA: TGTGCCACCAGTGATTTGCCTACTAGCGGGAGGCCTGACAACACCGGGGAGCTGTTTTTT
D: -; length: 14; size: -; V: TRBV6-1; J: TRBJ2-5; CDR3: CASRPGQVKETQYF; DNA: TGTGCCAGCAGGCCAGGACAAGTCAAAGAGACCCAGTACTTC
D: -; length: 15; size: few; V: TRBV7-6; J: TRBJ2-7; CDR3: CASSLGGALRYEQYF; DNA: TGTGCCAGCAGCTTAGGTGGGGCATTGCGCTACGAGCAGTACTTC
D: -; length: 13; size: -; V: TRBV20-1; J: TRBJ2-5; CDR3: CSALTDNSETQYF; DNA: TGCAGTGCTCTTACGGACAACTCGGAGACCCAGTACTTC
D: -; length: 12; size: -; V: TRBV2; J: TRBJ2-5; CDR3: CASSEVAETQYF; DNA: TGTGCCAGCAGTGAAGTAGCCGAGACCCAGTACTTC
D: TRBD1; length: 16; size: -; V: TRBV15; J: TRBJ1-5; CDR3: CATSRPGDRFNQPQHF; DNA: TGTGCCACCAGCAGACCGGGGGACAGGTTTAATCAGCCCCAGCATTTT
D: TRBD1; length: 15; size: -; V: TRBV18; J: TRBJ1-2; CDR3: CASSPMTGGGYGYTF; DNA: TGTGCCAGCTCACCGATGACAGGGGGCGGCTATGGCTACACCTTC
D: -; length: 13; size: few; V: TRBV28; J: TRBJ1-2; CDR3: CASSPQGLYGYTF; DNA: TGTGCCAGCAGTCCCCAGGGGCTCTATGGCTACACCTTC
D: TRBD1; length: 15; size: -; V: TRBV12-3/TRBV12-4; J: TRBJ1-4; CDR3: CASSPRQGVWEKLFF; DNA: TGTGCCAGCAGTCCACGACAGGGGGTGTGGGAAAAACTGTTTTTT
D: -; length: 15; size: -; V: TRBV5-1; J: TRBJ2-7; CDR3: CASSPGGAGSGEQYF; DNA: TGCGCCAGCAGCCCCGGCGGCGCCGGCTCGGGCGAGCAGTACTTC
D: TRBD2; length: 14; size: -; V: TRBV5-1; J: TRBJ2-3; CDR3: CASRAGPTGDTQYF; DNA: TGCGCCAGCAGAGCGGGGCCCACCGGGGATACGCAGTATTTT
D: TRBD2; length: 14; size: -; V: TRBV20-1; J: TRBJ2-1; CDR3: CSATSSGVNNEQFF; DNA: TGCAGTGCTACGTCTAGCGGGGTTAACAATGAGCAGTTCTTC
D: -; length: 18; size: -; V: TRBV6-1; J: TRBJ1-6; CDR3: CASSPDSWRGANNSPLHF; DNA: TGTGCCAGCAGTCCCGACTCGTGGAGGGGAGCGAATAATTCACCCCTCCACTTT
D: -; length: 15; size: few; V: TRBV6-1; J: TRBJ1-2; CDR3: CASRISLSREPGYTF; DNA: TGTGCCAGCAGGATAAGTCTGAGCAGGGAGCCTGGCTACACCTTC
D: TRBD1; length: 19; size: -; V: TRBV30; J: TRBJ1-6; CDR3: CAWSGGQGRRSSYNSPLHF; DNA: TGTGCCTGGAGCGGCGGACAGGGGCGACGGAGCTCCTATAATTCACCCCTCCACTTT
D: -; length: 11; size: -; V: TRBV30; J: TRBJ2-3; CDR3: CAWSVQRSQYF; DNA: TGTGCCTGGAGTGTGCAGAGGTCGCAGTATTTT
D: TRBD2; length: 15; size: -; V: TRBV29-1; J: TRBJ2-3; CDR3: CSVEERGASTDTQYF; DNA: TGCAGCGTTGAGGAGCGGGGGGCTAGCACAGATACGCAGTATTTT
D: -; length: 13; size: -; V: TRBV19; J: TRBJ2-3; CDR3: CASSEDQGSTQYF; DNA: TGTGCCAGTAGCGAAGATCAGGGGTCCACGCAGTATTTT
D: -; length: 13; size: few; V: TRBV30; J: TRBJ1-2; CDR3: CAWSANRIYGYTF; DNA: TGTGCCTGGAGTGCAAACAGGATTTATGGCTACACCTTC
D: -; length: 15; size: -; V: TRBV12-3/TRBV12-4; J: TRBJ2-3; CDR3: CASSWGSRGADTQYF; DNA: TGTGCCAGCAGTTGGGGCAGCCGAGGGGCAGATACGCAGTATTTT
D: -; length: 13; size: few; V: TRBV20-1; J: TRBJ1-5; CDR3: CSASSGVSQPQHF; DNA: TGCAGTGCTAGCTCGGGCGTTTCTCAGCCCCAGCATTTT
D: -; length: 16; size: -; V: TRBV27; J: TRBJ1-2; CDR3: CASSYRTVPSFYGYTF; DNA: TGTGCCAGCAGTTATAGGACAGTGCCCTCTTTCTATGGCTACACCTTC
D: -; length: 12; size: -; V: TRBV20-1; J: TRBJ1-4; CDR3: CSARWANEKLFF; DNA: TGCAGTGCCAGGTGGGCTAATGAAAAACTGTTTTTT
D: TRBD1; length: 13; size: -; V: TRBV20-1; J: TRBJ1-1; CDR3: CSAWTGGGTEAFF; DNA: TGCAGTGCTTGGACAGGGGGCGGGACTGAAGCTTTCTTT
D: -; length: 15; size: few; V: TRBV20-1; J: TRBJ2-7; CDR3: CSARDLGTWELEQYF; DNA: TGCAGTGCTAGAGATCTTGGGACATGGGAACTAGAGCAGTACTTC
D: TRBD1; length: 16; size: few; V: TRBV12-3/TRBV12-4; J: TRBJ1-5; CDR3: CASSPTGDPSNQPQHF; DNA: TGTGCCAGCAGCCCGACAGGGGACCCTAGCAATCAGCCTCAGCATTTT
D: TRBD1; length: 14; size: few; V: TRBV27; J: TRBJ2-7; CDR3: CASRPGQITYEQYF; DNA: TGTGCCAGCCGCCCGGGACAGATTACCTACGAGCAGTACTTC
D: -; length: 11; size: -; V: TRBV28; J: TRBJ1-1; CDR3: CASSLSTEAFF; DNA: TGTGCCAGCAGTTTATCCACTGAAGCTTTCTTT